The following is a T cell receptor (beta chain) sequence with its context. Its antigen is undetermined. The sample originates from a study of CD8 T cells in Susac syndrome. At the level of the study: Patients with Susac syndrome were, at the time of blood collection, therapy-naive, maintained on corticosteroids, or maintained on intravenous immunoglobulin alone. Points from the study as a whole: The CD4+ T cell repertoire of patients with Susac syndrome showed no detectable clonal expansion.

The V and J ends lost 4 bases and 2 bases, in that order; junction bases with no gene match: 16. Germline loops: CDR1 MNHEY, CDR2 SMNVEV (reference sequence). CDR3 length: 19 residues. After extraction with the RNeasy kit, roughly 0.45 to 1 ug of the RNA was reverse transcribed using random hexamers. One entry per CDR3 protein results from TCRdb running MiXCR on the immunoSEQ multiplex PCR reads. The sample carries 80,000 or so distinct CDR3 sequences, about 93% recorded once. The sequence derives from a human donor with Susac syndrome. Sequenced input: CD4+ T cells from PBMCs. This sequence joins TRBV27 and TRBJ1-5, with 8 bases matching TRBD1. The CDR3 DNA follows: TGTGCCAGCAGTTCCCTATCTATCGCAGGGGGCGCGGGCAATCAGCCCCAGCATTTT. It encodes CASSSLSIAGGAGNQPQHF.